This T cell receptor (beta chain) derives from a study of T cell repertoires in cytomegalovirus infection (dated by TCRdb to about 2019). Regarding the study in general: Because public TCR beta signatures pointed to carriage of CMV infection together with the matching HLA type, the HLA type of each donor mattered for the analysis. Summary of the overall study and its limitations: The ex vivo response was dominated by HLA-C-restricted CMV-specific TCR beta clonotypes, and the single most frequent clonotype in two of eight donors was supplied by these HLA-C-restricted clonotypes. Carriers of CMV infection plus the relevant HLA type were discriminated by the cumulative frequency of public TCR beta family members in the study cohort and in an independent roughly 340-donor cohort.

The CDR3, from cysteine to phenylalanine, totals 15 residues. Left in the record is the CDR3 DNA by itself, 45 bases read in frame from the first base. V is pared back by 2 bases and J by 2 bases, with 10 bases lying between the germline termini. Per the germline V gene, MDHEN is the CDR1 and SYDVKM is the CDR2. This clonotype was picked up a small number of times. Its specific antigen is unknown. Within one base of it there is no much larger clone, and no base qualities were kept. The instrument given in TCRdb is Illumina HiSeq 1500. The public reads were reanalyzed by TCRdb: fastp trimming at Q25, MiXCR alignment, in-frame beta chains only. One record per CDR3 amino acid sequence lists the most common genes and DNA. This sample holds a few hundred thousand distinct CDR3 sequences; approximately 17% were observed only once. The top ten clonotypes cover approximately 44% of the sample.

Sequencing input: CD8+ T cells from PBMCs. This receptor chain uses TRBV28 and TRBJ2-4, with the D gene not confidently named. This receptor was taken from a human donor in good health (CMV status not recorded). Some clones in this sample may be carry-over from other donors' samples. The CDR3 amino acid sequence is: CASSLESQSKNIQYF. At the DNA level, the sequence is TGTGCCAGCAGTTTAGAGTCACAATCCAAAAACATTCAGTACTTC.